This paragraph reports one T cell receptor (beta chain). Its antigen is undetermined. The sample originates from a study of cytomegalovirus exposure and HLA in healthy donors. Broader study findings: Most TCR sequences were seen very rarely across donors, but some public TCRs occurred in many. Owing to their indistinguishability, certain V segments, notably TRBV6-2 and TRBV6-3, were excluded.

The primer mix had 60 Vbeta and 13 Jbeta primers. Libraries were prepared by immunoSEQ multiplex PCR; TCRdb keeps only in-frame clonotypes and omits some of them. The data hold 40,000 or so clones, with just under 75% observed a single time. The V gene end was trimmed by 3 bases and the J gene end by 9 bases; junction bases not matched to a gene: 7. This CDR3 contains 14 residues. Germline loops: CDR1 SGDLS, CDR2 YYNGEE. V usage is TRBV9 and J usage is TRBJ2-1, with 9 bases aligning to TRBD1. The sample taken for sequencing was PBMCs. This TCR was sampled from a man younger than 40 in good health and CMV-seronegative. The CDR3 loop reads CASSARQGEFEQFF. The DNA for the CDR3 is TGTGCCAGCAGCGCAAGACAGGGGGAATTTGAGCAGTTCTTC.